One sample yielded the 2 T cell receptor beta chains listed below, sequenced in a study of cytomegalovirus exposure and HLA in healthy donors. The PCR used 60 Vbeta and 13 Jbeta primers. Sequencing used immunoSEQ multiplex PCR; TCRdb keeps in-frame clones, though not all of them. The sample lists 150,000 to 200,000 clones, approximately 84% occurring once. The sequenced material came from PBMCs. Source of these receptors: a woman aged 40 to 50 in good health and CMV-seropositive.

The chain employs TRBV10-3 and TRBJ2-1, with D unresolved. CDR1 ENHRY and CDR2 SYGVKD come from the germline V gene. V was trimmed by 0 bases and J by 9 bases, leaving 6 bases between them. This CDR3 comprises 12 residues. As DNA, the CDR3 is TGTGCCATCAGTGAGTCCCTCGTTGAGCAGTTCTTC. Residues: CAISESLVEQFF.

Here the CDR3 reads CASSLHPNLREKLFF. CDR3 DNA: TGTGCCAGCAGCCTCCACCCCAATCTGCGGGAAAAACTGTTTTTT. J is TRBJ1-4 and V is TRBV6-1; D call uncertain. Germline V gene sequence: CDR1 MNHNS, CDR2 SASEGT. V lost 6 bases, J lost 8 bases, and 19 bases lay in between. The CDR3 totals 15 residues.